This record covers a single T cell receptor beta chain. The antigen is unknown. Under the authors' procedure: Owing to the provision of junction-only sequences devoid of quality scores by immunoSEQ, filtering differed. Assay used: immunoSEQ multiplex PCR; TCRdb lists only in-frame clones, some missing. V and J calls and clone size follow that table, whereas D and trimming were derived from the DNA. This table has over a million clones, approximately 96% appearing once. The authors divided CD4+ cells into CD45RA+ naive and CD45RA-negative memory subsets. The data derive from a study of shared clonotypes between healthy human individuals. Germline-derived CDR1 and CDR2 are SQVTM and ANQGSEA. The CDR3 has 16 amino acids. The V and J ends lost 4 bases and 1 base, in that order; junction bases with no gene match: 8. Notes on the study in general: Represented genetic and exposure-history diversity was restricted by having few donors.

The rearrangement links TRBV29-1 to TRBJ2-3; 10 nucleotides agree with TRBD2. Sequencing was done on a sample of naive CD4+ T cells sorted from blood. Subset indicated: CD45RA+ positively selected. The TCR originated in a man aged 25 to 40 in good health. The CDR3 DNA reads as TGCAGCGTTGGCGGGAAAAGCGGGAGGGGCACAGATACGCAGTATTTT. Amino acid sequence: CSVGGKSGRGTDTQYF.